This T cell receptor (beta chain) comes out of a study of cytomegalovirus exposure and HLA in healthy donors. Study-wide points: Reports credit the classifier with highly specific, highly sensitive diagnosis of cytomegalovirus status. A later look showed TCR association rates differing by HLA locus, highest for DRB1 and lowest for HLA-C. The availability of immune exposure information extended only to CMV serostatus.

Of note for this clone: Its antigen remains unidentified.

The germline CDR1 and CDR2 sequences are MNHEY and SVGAGI. The CDR3 is 13 amino acids. V was clipped by 0 bases and J by 9 bases; unmatched bases: 4. It was with 60 Vbeta and 13 Jbeta primers that the PCR ran. Only in-frame clones appear in the TCRdb table, and some are missing; sequencing was by immunoSEQ multiplex PCR. The sample has 95,000 or so clones, 80% to 85% seen once. Sequenced: PBMCs. This chain joins TRBV6-5 and TRBJ2-5; TRBD1 agrees at 7 bases. The clonotype originates from a woman aged 70 to 79 in good health and CMV-seropositive. CDR3 sequence (DNA): TGTGCCAGCAGTTACTCTGGGGGACAGCCCCAGTACTTC. As protein: CASSYSGGQPQYF.